This TCR beta chain appears in the sequencing data of a study of regulatory T cells in long-lasting Graves disease. Time point given: newly diagnosed GD, antithyroid drugs for less than 3 months. Researchers made the TCR library from RNA that was extracted from PBMCs. Trimming removed 4 bases from V and 0 bases from J, with 13 bases in between. From germline, CDR1 is SGHVS and CDR2 FNYEAQ. The CDR3 runs to 15 residues. This clonotype appeared many times. TCR beta libraries were built with iRepertoire HTBI primers and Arm-PCR of CDR3 regions. TCRdb reprocessed the multiplex PCR reads via MiXCR and lists one record per CDR3 protein. There are more than 400,000 distinct CDR3 sequences in the sample; approximately 16% occur only once, and roughly a tenth lies in the top ten. These data were likewise used in another study, on T cells in Graves' hyperthyroidism and ophthalmopathy.

The V gene is TRBV7-6, the J gene TRBJ2-7; D gene uncertain. Sequenced material: peripheral blood mononuclear cells (PBMCs), taken at new diagnosis, from a patient treated with antithyroid drugs. This receptor was taken from a woman in her 30s with Graves disease. The CDR3 nucleotides read TGTGCCAGCAGCTCCGAACAACAGAGCTCCTACGAGCAGTACTTC. As protein: CASSSEQQSSYEQYF.